Given below is one T cell receptor beta chain in context. The antigen remains undetermined. This entry belongs to a study of Ad26.COV2.S vaccination and SARS-CoV-2 variants. Study details: In the study, Ad26.COV2.S was injected intramuscularly once, or twice 56 days apart.

The table came from immunoSEQ multiplex PCR; TCRdb's copy has only in-frame clones and leaves some out. The sample contains 350,000 to 400,000 clones, 88% of which appear only once. Treatment denoted: over 15 received Ad26.COV2.S at low or high dose, single or two shots; about 5 received placebo; per-sample allocation not given. On day 63 after the first injection, vaccine and placebo recipients gave samples. Study findings and constraints: Greater spike-specific TCR breadth was seen in vaccine recipients than in placebo recipients. Once vaccination had occurred, spike-specific CD8+ and CD4+ T cell responses reportedly showed substantial breadth.

The material sequenced was peripheral blood, taken in a trial of Ad26.COV2.S vaccine versus placebo. The source of this sequence is a person between 18 and 60 years old who received the Ad26.COV2.S COVID-19 vaccine or a placebo.

CDR3: CASRKGGTSGNTIYF. The CDR3 DNA follows: TGTGCCAGTCGAAAGGGCGGGACCTCTGGAAACACCATATATTTT. The chain joins TRBV19 to TRBJ1-3; D may be TRBD1 (5 bases). V was trimmed by 8 bases and J by 0 bases, leaving 14 bases between them. Germline V lookup: CDR1 LNHDA, CDR2 SQIVND (reference sequence). This CDR3 is 15 amino acids long. Based on the CDR3 plus reference TRBV19 and TRBJ1-3, the full variable domain is DGGITQSPKYLFRKEGQNVTLSCEQNLNHDAMYWYRQDPGQGLRLIYYSQIVNDFQKGDIAEGYSVSREKKESFPLTVTSAQKNPTAFYLCASRKGGTSGNTIYFGEGSWLTVV.